This TCR beta chain came from a study of T cell responses to AZD1222 COVID-19 vaccine. This CDR3 has 14 residues. Losses at the gene ends were 6 bases for V and 2 bases for J; bases not matched to a gene: 7. Germline CDR1 reads MNHNY; CDR2 reads SVGAGI (reference sequence). Points on this clone: No antigen is known for it.

Study conclusions and caveats: Spike-specific TCR repertoires showed rising breadth and depth after two AZD1222 doses. A mostly white British donor set with more females was recruited, and clonal diversity was possibly underestimated. Reportedly, nearly half of unique spike TCRs recognized epitopes outside B.1.351/B.1.1.7 mutations. Distributed over spike, vaccine-associated CD4 TCRs predominated at 160-218 and 743-854.

Libraries were prepared by immunoSEQ multiplex PCR; TCRdb keeps only in-frame clonotypes and omits some of them. This table holds tens of thousands of clones, 80% to 90% found once. This specimen consisted of peripheral blood, obtained on day 0 of AZD1222 vaccination. The chain recombines TRBV6-6 with TRBJ2-7, with 7 bases lining up with TRBD1. This TCR came from an adult in good health. Written as DNA, the CDR3 is TGTGCCAGCAGATCGACAGGGCGAGCCTACGAGCAGTACTTC. Translation: CASRSTGRAYEQYF.